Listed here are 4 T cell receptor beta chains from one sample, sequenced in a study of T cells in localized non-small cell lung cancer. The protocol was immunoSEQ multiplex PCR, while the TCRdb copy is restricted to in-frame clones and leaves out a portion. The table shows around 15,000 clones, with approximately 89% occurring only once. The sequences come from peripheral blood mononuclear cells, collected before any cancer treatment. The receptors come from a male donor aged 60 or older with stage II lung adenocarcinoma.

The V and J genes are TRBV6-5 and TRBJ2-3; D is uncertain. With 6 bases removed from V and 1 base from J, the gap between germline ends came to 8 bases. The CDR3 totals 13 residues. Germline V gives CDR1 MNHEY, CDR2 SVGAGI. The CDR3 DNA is TGTGCCAGCAGGGTCACGGGCACAGATACGCAGTATTTT. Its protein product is CASRVTGTDTQYF.

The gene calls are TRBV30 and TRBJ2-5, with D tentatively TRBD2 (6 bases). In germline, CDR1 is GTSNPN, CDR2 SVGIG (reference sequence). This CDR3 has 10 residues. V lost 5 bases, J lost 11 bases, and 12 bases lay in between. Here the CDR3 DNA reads TGTGCCTGGGGGGGTGGAGGGCAGTACTTC. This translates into CAWGGGGQYF. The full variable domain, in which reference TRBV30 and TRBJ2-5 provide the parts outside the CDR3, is SQTIHQWPATLVQPVGSPLSLECTVEGTSNPNLYWYRQAAGRGLQLLFYSVGIGQISSEVPQNLSASRPQDRQFILSSKKLLLSDSGFYLCAWGGGGQYFGPGTRLLVL.

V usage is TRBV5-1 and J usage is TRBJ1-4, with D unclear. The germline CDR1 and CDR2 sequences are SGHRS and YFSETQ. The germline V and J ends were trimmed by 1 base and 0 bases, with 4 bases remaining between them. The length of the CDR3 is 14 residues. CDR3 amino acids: CASSLSATNEKLFF. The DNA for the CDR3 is TGCGCCAGCAGCTTGTCAGCAACTAATGAAAAACTGTTTTTT.

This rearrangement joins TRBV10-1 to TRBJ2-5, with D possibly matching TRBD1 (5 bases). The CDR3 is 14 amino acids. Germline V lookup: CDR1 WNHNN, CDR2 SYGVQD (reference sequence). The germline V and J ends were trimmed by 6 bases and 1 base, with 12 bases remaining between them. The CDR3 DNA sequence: TGCGCCAGCAGCCAAGGTGGGGCCCAAGAGACCCAGTACTTC. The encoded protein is CASSQGGAQETQYF.